This T cell receptor (beta chain) emerged from a study of Tregs in tolerant kidney transplant recipients. General study results and limits: Expanding Tregs on activated donor B cells appeared to best identify donor-specific TCRbeta clones. Nucleotide sequences could not be compared across some patients' samples due to primer changes. Biological reproducibility was not directly addressed in this study. In tolerant patients, donor-specific Tregs outgrew total Tregs, suggesting antigen-driven expansion.

Related graft donors supplied nonmyeloablative bone marrow transplants, and mixed chimerism was transient. Clones were sequenced by immunoSEQ multiplex PCR, and TCRdb holds only the in-frame ones, with some missing. The sample shows some 21,000 clones, 81% of them seen only once. Germline V gives CDR1 SGHRS, CDR2 YFSETQ. The ends were cut back, 2 bases at V and 1 base at J, with 6 bases in the middle. This CDR3 is built from 13 residues. In the case of this clone: Antigen unknown.

The specimen was CD8+ T cells from blood (PBMCs), collected 6 months after the transplant. This TCR derives from a human patient who received a combined kidney and bone marrow transplant. The T cells may come from the graft donor. This chain uses TRBV5-1 with TRBJ2-5, with TRBD2 as a possible D gene (6 bases). CDR3 in amino acids: CASSFSGQETQYF. In nucleotides, the CDR3 is TGCGCCAGCAGCTTTAGCGGCCAAGAGACCCAGTACTTC.